Listed below are T cell receptor beta chains from one sample, sequenced in a study of cytomegalovirus exposure and HLA in healthy donors. Sequenced by immunoSEQ multiplex PCR; TCRdb stores in-frame clones only, minus some. The repertoire has some 200,000 clones, about 9% of them found once; the top ten carry roughly 1.4%. Material: PBMCs. The receptors here all came from a woman in her 30s in good health and CMV-seropositive. CDR3s leave out the opening cysteine and the closing phenylalanine or tryptophan. D genes are given only for firm matches.

d_gene: TRBD2; v_gene: TRBV6-1; j_gene: TRBJ2-7; CDR3aa: ASSDRRGASGRREQY
d_gene: NA; v_gene: TRBV7-7; j_gene: TRBJ2-1; CDR3aa: ASSLAGGNEQF
d_gene: NA; v_gene: TRBV5-5; j_gene: TRBJ1-5; CDR3aa: ASSLGGALGNQPQH
d_gene: TRBD1; v_gene: TRBV6-5; j_gene: TRBJ2-3; CDR3aa: ASRGQGEGTDTQY
d_gene: TRBD2; v_gene: TRBV5-1; j_gene: TRBJ2-2; CDR3aa: ASSLRLAATGELF
d_gene: NA; v_gene: TRBV19; j_gene: TRBJ2-7; CDR3aa: ASSIDRLRTFEQY
d_gene: TRBD2; v_gene: TRBV5-4; j_gene: TRBJ2-1; CDR3aa: ASSFPGGGRSSYNEQF
d_gene: NA; v_gene: TRBV5-1; j_gene: TRBJ2-3; CDR3aa: ASSPIALDTQY
d_gene: NA; v_gene: TRBV19; j_gene: TRBJ1-6; CDR3aa: ASSPRDYSPLH
d_gene: TRBD2; v_gene: TRBV5-1; j_gene: TRBJ2-7; CDR3aa: ASSEGTSGPYEQY
d_gene: NA; v_gene: TRBV30; j_gene: TRBJ2-7; CDR3aa: AWSVSEVHREQY
d_gene: TRBD1; v_gene: TRBV7-8; j_gene: TRBJ2-1; CDR3aa: ASKQGQGAREQF
d_gene: NA; v_gene: TRBV2; j_gene: TRBJ2-7; CDR3aa: ASSDEAVVTSEQY
d_gene: TRBD1; v_gene: TRBV29-1; j_gene: TRBJ2-2; CDR3aa: SVDGQADTGELF
d_gene: NA; v_gene: TRBV9; j_gene: TRBJ2-7; CDR3aa: ASSVGVQGLYEQY
d_gene: TRBD1; v_gene: TRBV11-2; j_gene: TRBJ2-3; CDR3aa: ASSLTGADRTDTQY
d_gene: TRBD1; v_gene: TRBV4-1; j_gene: TRBJ2-2; CDR3aa: ASSHSGTGVTGELF
d_gene: TRBD1; v_gene: TRBV15; j_gene: TRBJ2-7; CDR3aa: ATSRDETGAYEQY
d_gene: NA; v_gene: TRBV19; j_gene: TRBJ1-5; CDR3aa: ASSISRGQPQH
d_gene: TRBD1; v_gene: TRBV28; j_gene: TRBJ2-7; CDR3aa: ASNLPGGDEQY
d_gene: NA; v_gene: TRBV9; j_gene: TRBJ2-7; CDR3aa: ASSVSGASYEQY
d_gene: NA; v_gene: TRBV20-1; j_gene: TRBJ2-1; CDR3aa: SARGDNEQF
d_gene: NA; v_gene: TRBV30; j_gene: TRBJ1-2; CDR3aa: AWSSSAEYYGYT
d_gene: TRBD2; v_gene: TRBV6-1; j_gene: TRBJ2-1; CDR3aa: ASSGGLPPEQF
d_gene: TRBD2; v_gene: TRBV30; j_gene: TRBJ2-1; CDR3aa: AWKELLAGGYNEQF
d_gene: NA; v_gene: TRBV11-2; j_gene: TRBJ2-3; CDR3aa: ASSLGASVRSDTQY
d_gene: TRBD2; v_gene: TRBV7-9; j_gene: TRBJ2-6; CDR3aa: ASSLTSGPQGANVLT
d_gene: NA; v_gene: TRBV6-5; j_gene: TRBJ2-7; CDR3aa: ASSYGRGGEQY
d_gene: NA; v_gene: TRBV4-1; j_gene: TRBJ2-3; CDR3aa: ASSQVTGVTDTQY
d_gene: TRBD2; v_gene: TRBV29-1; j_gene: TRBJ2-1; CDR3aa: SVVVSGGYNEQF
d_gene: TRBD2; v_gene: TRBV25-1; j_gene: TRBJ2-3; CDR3aa: ASSWTSGLFTDTQY
d_gene: TRBD1; v_gene: TRBV7-9; j_gene: TRBJ1-2; CDR3aa: ASSLAGRDRGLVRYT
d_gene: NA; v_gene: TRBV13; j_gene: TRBJ1-3; CDR3aa: ASSSGMSYTIY
d_gene: NA; v_gene: TRBV7-2; j_gene: TRBJ1-1; CDR3aa: ASSRAGVTEAF
d_gene: TRBD1; v_gene: TRBV29-1; j_gene: TRBJ1-2; CDR3aa: SIRQGAAYGYT
d_gene: NA; v_gene: TRBV6-1; j_gene: TRBJ1-1; CDR3aa: AIRRGTEAF
d_gene: TRBD1; v_gene: TRBV7-2; j_gene: TRBJ2-5; CDR3aa: ASSLRQGQETQY
d_gene: TRBD1; v_gene: TRBV20-1; j_gene: TRBJ1-4; CDR3aa: SASQGGELF
d_gene: TRBD1; v_gene: TRBV14; j_gene: TRBJ1-2; CDR3aa: ASSRTGQYGYT
d_gene: NA; v_gene: TRBV19; j_gene: TRBJ1-1; CDR3aa: ASSLAFGGTGNSQAF
d_gene: NA; v_gene: TRBV9; j_gene: TRBJ1-3; CDR3aa: ASSVAQAGNTIY
d_gene: TRBD2; v_gene: TRBV6-5; j_gene: TRBJ2-1; CDR3aa: ASSYSTSGKEQF
d_gene: NA; v_gene: TRBV4-2; j_gene: TRBJ2-7; CDR3aa: ASSQQPDRTYEQY
d_gene: TRBD1; v_gene: TRBV9; j_gene: TRBJ1-1; CDR3aa: ASSPRTGTTEAF
d_gene: NA; v_gene: TRBV27; j_gene: TRBJ2-1; CDR3aa: ASSLPDRRDEQF
d_gene: NA; v_gene: TRBV7-9; j_gene: TRBJ2-1; CDR3aa: ASSFGTANEQF
d_gene: NA; v_gene: TRBV25-1; j_gene: TRBJ1-6; CDR3aa: ASSVGVGSPLH